These 28 T cell receptor beta chains were all obtained from the same sample, sequenced in a study of monozygotic twins with inflammatory bowel disease (dated by TCRdb to the late 2010s). Library creation used 5' RACE. Sequenced using an Illumina HiSeq 2500. TCRdb reprocessed the reads, and each CDR3 protein sequence is entered once, without DNA. The table for this sample records some 190,000 distinct CDR3 sequences. The leading ten clones occupy 7.5% to 8% of the sample. The specimen was blood. These receptor sequences come from a human donor with ulcerative colitis or Crohn's disease, or a healthy co-twin of an affected twin (not recorded which).

This chain links TRBV6-5 with TRBJ1-2; the D gene TCRdb calls, TRBD1, cannot be checked with no DNA. The CDR3 is made up of 15 amino acids. Germline CDR1 reads MNHEY; CDR2 reads SVGAGI. The chain's CDR3 is CASSYVGTGNYGYTF.

This chain links TRBV20-1 with TRBJ2-4; TCRdb outputs TRBD2, but without DNA this stays unchecked. Germline CDR1 and CDR2: DFQATT and SNEGSKA (reference sequence). The CDR3 extends over 15 amino acids. This CDR3 reads CSAGRTSGNTNIQYF.

The chain has TRBV9 and TRBJ2-5; TCRdb picks TRBD1, but there is no DNA to check that call. From germline, CDR1 is SGDLS and CDR2 YYNGEE. The CDR3 is 16 residues long. CDR3 amino acids: CASSVDAGTAFPGQYF.

The V and J genes are TRBV5-4 and TRBJ2-3; TCRdb's D gene call, TRBD1, goes unchecked for lack of DNA. The CDR3 spans 14 residues. Germline assignment: CDR1 SGHNT and CDR2 YYREEE (reference sequence). Here the CDR3 reads CASRQAGITDTQYF.

This sequence joins TRBV15 and TRBJ1-5. The CDR3 spans 15 residues. Germline assignment: CDR1 LNHNV and CDR2 YYDKDF (reference sequence). CDR3 protein: CATSRVELVNQPQHF.

The rearrangement uses TRBV20-1 and TRBJ2-7. This CDR3 spans 12 amino acids. Looked up from germline, CDR1 is DFQATT and CDR2 is SNEGSKA (reference sequence). The chain's CDR3 is CSARTTTYEQYF.

The chain has TRBV27 and TRBJ1-6; TCRdb proposes TRBD1, but this gene call is untestable without DNA. Germline V gene lookup returns CDR1 MNHEY and CDR2 SMNVEV (reference sequence). The CDR3 runs to 16 residues. The CDR3 loop is CASSLIRESYNSPLHF.

The V call is TRBV7-6, the J call TRBJ2-1; TCRdb returns TRBD2, unconfirmable since there is no DNA. The germline CDR1 and CDR2 sequences are SGHVS and FNYEAQ. CDR3 length: 14 amino acids. The CDR3 is CASSLALAGGEQFF. Using reference TRBV7-6 and TRBJ2-1 for the parts outside the CDR3, the full variable domain is GAGVSQSPRYKVTKRGQDVALRCDPISGHVSLYWYRQALGQGPEFLTYFNYEAQQDKSGLPNDRFSAERPEGSISTLTIQRTEQRDSAMYRCASSLALAGGEQFFGPGTRLTVL.

The chain joins TRBV5-1 to TRBJ2-3; TCRdb names TRBD2, which stays unverified in the absence of DNA. Germline V lookup: CDR1 SGHRS, CDR2 YFSETQ. CDR3 length: 17 amino acids. CDR3 region: CASSFGLAGVFEDTQYF.

The chain links TRBV5-1 to TRBJ2-5; the TCRdb D gene call, TRBD2, has no DNA to confirm it. The V gene's germline CDR1 is SGHRS and CDR2 YFSETQ. CDR3 size: 18 residues. The CDR3 sequence: CASSPGLAGGGPGETQYF.

The chain joins TRBV2 to TRBJ2-7; without DNA, the TCRdb call of TRBD1 cannot be checked. Germline lookup yields CDR1 SNHLY and CDR2 FYNNEI. The CDR3 has 14 residues. CDR3 sequence: CASSVKRQGAQWGF.

V and J are TRBV5-1 and TRBJ1-2; the TRBD1 assignment by TCRdb is unverifiable without DNA. The CDR3 spans 15 residues. Germline-derived CDR1 and CDR2 are SGHRS and YFSETQ. The CDR3 spells CASSLGGETNYGYTF. The whole variable domain, filled in from reference TRBV5-1 and TRBJ1-2, reads KAGVTQTPRYLIKTRGQQVTLSCSPISGHRSVSWYQQTPGQGLQFLFEYFSETQRNKGNFPGRFSGRQFSNSRSEMNVSTLELGDSALYLCASSLGGETNYGYTFGSGTRLTVV.

The chain has TRBV19 and TRBJ1-2; there is no DNA to check the TCRdb D call of TRBD1. CDR1 LNHDA and CDR2 SQIVND come from the germline V gene (reference sequence). This CDR3 is 16 amino acids long. CDR3 amino acids: CASSSRGPRGTYGYTF. Filled out from reference TRBV19 and TRBJ1-2, the complete variable domain reads DGGITQSPKYLFRKEGQNVTLSCEQNLNHDAMYWYRQDPGQGLRLIYYSQIVNDFQKGDIAEGYSVSREKKESFPLTVTSAQKNPTAFYLCASSSRGPRGTYGYTFGSGTRLTVV.

The V call is TRBV4-1, the J call TRBJ2-7; the TCRdb call, TRBD1, lacks DNA for checking. In germline, CDR1 is MGHRA, CDR2 YSYEKL. The CDR3 consists of 16 residues. The CDR3 sequence is CASSLGAQGVWNEQYF.

The chain carries TRBV7-2 and TRBJ2-7. The CDR3 totals 15 residues. Per the germline V gene, CDR1 is SGHTA and CDR2 is FQGNSA. The CDR3 region is CASSLNGGNSYEQYF. The variable domain in full, completed from reference TRBV7-2 and TRBJ2-7, reads GAGVSQSPSNKVTEKGKDVELRCDPISGHTALYWYRQSLGQGLEFLIYFQGNSAPDKSGLPSDRFSAERTGGSVSTLTIQRTQQEDSAVYLCASSLNGGNSYEQYFGPGTRLTVT.

This sequence joins TRBV7-8 and TRBJ2-6; with no DNA, the TCRdb D assignment of TRBD2 cannot be verified. Germline V gives CDR1 SGHVS, CDR2 FQNEAQ. CDR3 length: 17 residues. The CDR3 is CASLFEGKGSGANVLTF. The whole variable domain, filled in from reference TRBV7-8 and TRBJ2-6, reads GAGVSQSPRYKVAKRGQDVALRCDPISGHVSLFWYQQALGQGPEFLTYFQNEAQLDKSGLPSDRFFAERPEGSVSTLKIQRTQQEDSAVYLCASLFEGKGSGANVLTFGAGSRLTVL.

The gene calls are TRBV7-8 and TRBJ1-1; the TRBD1 assignment by TCRdb is unverifiable without DNA. CDR3 length: 13 amino acids. Germline V gene data show CDR1 as SGHVS and CDR2 as FQNEAQ. The CDR3 loop is CASSLDQGTEAFF.

The genes are TRBV28 and TRBJ1-5; absent DNA, TCRdb's TRBD1 call cannot be checked. Germline CDR1 is MDHEN and CDR2 is SYDVKM. The CDR3 has 16 residues. CDR3 amino acids: CASSRTGPYSNQPQHF.

The rearrangement links TRBV18 to TRBJ2-5; TCRdb picks TRBD1, but there is no DNA to check that call. Germline values: CDR1 KGHSH, CDR2 LQKENI. The CDR3 has 15 residues. CDR3: CASSPSTGHQETQYF.

The chain joins TRBV7-2 to TRBJ2-1. The CDR3 spans 14 residues. Germline-derived CDR1 and CDR2 are SGHTA and FQGNSA. Here the CDR3 reads CASGISGGYNEQFF.

The CDR3: CASSSDPYLGYEQYF. The chain is built from TRBV18 and TRBJ2-7. The CDR3 is 15 amino acids. The germline V gene encodes CDR1 KGHSH and CDR2 LQKENI.

The chain combines TRBV6-6 with TRBJ2-7; TCRdb indicates TRBD1, and absent DNA this call remains unverified. Germline V gene lookup returns CDR1 MNHNY and CDR2 SVGAGI (reference sequence). The CDR3 length is 13 residues. The CDR3 protein is CASSSPPGHEQYF.

The genes are TRBV20-1 and TRBJ1-2; the TCRdb D gene call, TRBD1, has no DNA to confirm it. This CDR3 is built from 15 residues. Per the germline V gene, CDR1 is DFQATT and CDR2 is SNEGSKA (reference sequence). CDR3 region: CSARDQGQWNYGYTF.

J is TRBJ2-5 and V is TRBV28. Germline V gene sequence: CDR1 MDHEN, CDR2 SYDVKM. This CDR3 contains 12 residues. The CDR3 reads CASRRDGETQYF. Complete variable domain (other parts from reference TRBV28 and TRBJ2-5): DVKVTQSSRYLVKRTGEKVFLECVQDMDHENMFWYRQDPGLGLRLIYFSYDVKMKEKGDIPEGYSVSREKKERFSLILESASTNQTSMYLCASRRDGETQYFGPGTRLLVL.

The V gene is TRBV5-1, the J gene TRBJ2-2; TCRdb outputs TRBD1, but without DNA this stays unchecked. The CDR3 consists of 15 residues. Germline CDR1 and CDR2: SGHRS and YFSETQ. The CDR3 is CASSATGVNTGELFF.

The V call is TRBV20-1, the J call TRBJ2-7. The CDR3 is 11 amino acids. Germline CDR1 reads DFQATT; CDR2 reads SNEGSKA (reference sequence). CDR3 sequence reads: CSARLAHEQYF.

The J gene is TRBJ1-1, the V gene TRBV12-3 or TRBV12-4; with no DNA, the TCRdb D assignment of TRBD1 cannot be verified. CDR3 length: 13 residues. The CDR3 spells CASSPPYETEAFF.

The rearrangement links TRBV29-1 to TRBJ2-3; with no DNA, the TCRdb D assignment of TRBD2 cannot be verified. The CDR3 has 13 residues. Looked up from germline, CDR1 is SQVTM and CDR2 is ANQGSEA. CDR3 region: CSAPGLNTDTQYF.